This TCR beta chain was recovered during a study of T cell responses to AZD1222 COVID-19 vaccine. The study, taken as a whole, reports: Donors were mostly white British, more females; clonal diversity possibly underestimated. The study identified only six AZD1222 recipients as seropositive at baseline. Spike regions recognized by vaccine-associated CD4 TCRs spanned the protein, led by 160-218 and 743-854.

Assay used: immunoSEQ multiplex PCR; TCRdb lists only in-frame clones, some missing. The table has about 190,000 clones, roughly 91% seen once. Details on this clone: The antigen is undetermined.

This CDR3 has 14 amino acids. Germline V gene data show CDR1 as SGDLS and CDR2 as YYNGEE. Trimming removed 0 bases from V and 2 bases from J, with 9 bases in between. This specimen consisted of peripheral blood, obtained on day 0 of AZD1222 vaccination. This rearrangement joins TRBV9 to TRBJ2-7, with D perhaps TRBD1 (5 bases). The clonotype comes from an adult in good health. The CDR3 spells CASSVAVTAYEQYF. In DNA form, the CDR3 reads TGTGCCAGCAGCGTAGCCGTGACAGCCTACGAGCAGTACTTC.